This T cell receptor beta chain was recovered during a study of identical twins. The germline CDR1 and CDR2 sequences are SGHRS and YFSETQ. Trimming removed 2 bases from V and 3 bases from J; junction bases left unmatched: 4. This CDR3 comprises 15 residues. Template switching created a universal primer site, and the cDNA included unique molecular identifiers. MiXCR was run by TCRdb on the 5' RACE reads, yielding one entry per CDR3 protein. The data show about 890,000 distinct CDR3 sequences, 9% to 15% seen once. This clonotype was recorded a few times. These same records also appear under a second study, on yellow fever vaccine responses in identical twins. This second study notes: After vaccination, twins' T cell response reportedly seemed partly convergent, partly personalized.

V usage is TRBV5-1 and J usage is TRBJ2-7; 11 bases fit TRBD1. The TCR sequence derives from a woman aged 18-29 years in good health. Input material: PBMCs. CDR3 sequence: CASSLGTGGFYEQYF. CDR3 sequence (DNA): TGCGCCAGCAGCTTAGGGACAGGGGGGTTCTACGAGCAGTACTTC.